This TCR beta chain was recorded in a study of regulatory and conventional T cells in RAG deficiency. Points from the study as a whole: Other subsets showed approximately 9.6-fold reductions, but Treg unique TCR beta sequences fell 80 to 100-fold in these patients. In Omenn syndrome, Treg and Tconv repertoires overlapped >80%. Shannon entropy was markedly lower and Simpson indices higher in RAG-deficient patients than control T-cell subsets.

To note about this clone: Its antigen remains unidentified.

The assay was immunoSEQ multiplex PCR, and TCRdb's table has in-frame clones only and misses some. The table has 30,000 to 40,000 clones, around nine tenths seen once; the top ten hold around 15%. The CDR3 covers 15 residues. Germline CDR1 is LNHNV and CDR2 is YYDKDF (reference sequence). Deletions cut 1 base from V and 10 bases from J, with 19 bases between. This sample was also put to use in a study of regulatory T cells. That work adds: The PCR used 52 TRBV and 13 TRBJ primers.

The chain joins TRBV15 to TRBJ1-2; D unresolved. Sequencing was performed on CD8+ T cells sorted from blood. The sequence derives from a human donor in good health. The CDR3 is CATSRVWVSHYSYTF. CDR3 sequence (DNA): TGTGCCACCAGCAGAGTTTGGGTCAGTCACTATTCCTACACCTTC. Complete variable domain (other parts from reference TRBV15 and TRBJ1-2): DAMVIQNPRYQVTQFGKPVTLSCSQTLNHNVMYWYQQKSSQAPKLLFHYYDKDFNNEADTPDNFQSRRPNTSFCFLDIRSPGLGDTAMYLCATSRVWVSHYSYTFGSGTRLTVV.